Presented here are 9 T cell receptor beta chains from one specimen sequenced in a study of blood T cell repertoires in COVID-19. Some clones are missing from TCRdb's copy, which holds only in-frame ones; the method was immunoSEQ multiplex PCR. The sample records 60,000 to 65,000 clones, 70% to 90% being singletons. Sequences were obtained from peripheral blood. All receptors come from a man aged 45-65 years with active COVID-19.

V usage is TRBV4-1 and J usage is TRBJ2-1, with 7 bases lining up with TRBD2. The CDR3 has 17 residues. Germline CDR1 and CDR2: MGHRA and YSYEKL. With 2 bases clipped from V and 6 bases from J, the junction kept 13 bases outside the gene matches. Here the CDR3 DNA reads TGCGCCAGCAGCCAATCGCCCGGGGGTCCGGGGGGCAATGAGCAGTTCTTC. Protein product: CASSQSPGGPGGNEQFF.

J is TRBJ1-1 and V is TRBV10-3; 9 bases align to TRBD1. V was pared by 6 bases and J by 5 bases, with 4 bases of the junction left unmatched. Germline V gives CDR1 ENHRY, CDR2 SYGVKD. The CDR3 spans 13 residues. This CDR3 is CAISGTGLTEAFF. DNA of the CDR3: TGTGCCATCAGCGGGACAGGGTTGACTGAAGCTTTCTTT.

The chain joins TRBV7-9 to TRBJ2-2, with a weak D call TRBD1 (5 bases). The V end lost 3 bases, the J end lost 4 bases, and 12 bases lay between the germline ends. CDR3 length: 15 residues. Germline V gives CDR1 SEHNR, CDR2 FQNEAQ (reference sequence). In DNA, the CDR3 is TGTGCCAGCAGCTTGAGAGCAGGGCCCACCGGGGAGCTGTTTTTT. Its protein product is CASSLRAGPTGELFF.

This clone was observed once. The V and J genes are TRBV18 and TRBJ1-1; D might be TRBD1 (5 bases). Trimming took off 0 bases at V and 1 base at J, with 12 bases between the two ends. CDR1 KGHSH and CDR2 LQKENI come from the germline V gene. CDR3 length: 16 residues. CDR3 in amino acids: CASSPPGGGWNTEAFF. The CDR3 DNA sequence: TGTGCCAGCTCACCACCTGGCGGGGGGTGGAACACTGAAGCTTTCTTT.

The chain uses TRBV6-5 and TRBJ2-2; TRBD1 aligns across 10 bases. Germline loops: CDR1 MNHEY, CDR2 SVGAGI. The ends lost 6 bases at V and 4 bases at J; junction bases unmatched: 5. The CDR3 has 15 amino acids. The CDR3 region has the DNA TGTGCCAGCAGCCGGGACAGGGGTACCACCGGGGAGCTGTTTTTT. Translated: CASSRDRGTTGELFF.

J is TRBJ1-3 and V is TRBV10-2; possibly TRBD1 for D (5 bases). Germline CDR1 is WSHSY and CDR2 is SAAADI. The CDR3 contains 14 residues. The V end lost 6 bases, the J end lost 2 bases, and 11 bases lay between the germline ends. The CDR3 reads CASSDQGPGNTIYF. In DNA, the CDR3 is TGCGCCAGCAGCGACCAGGGCCCTGGAAACACCATATATTTT.

The chain recombines TRBV15 with TRBJ1-3; 8 bases are a match to TRBD1. The J segment lost 6 bases and the V segment lost 0 bases, leaving 4 bases of the junction unmatched. Germline CDR1 reads LNHNV; CDR2 reads YYDKDF (reference sequence). The CDR3 is made up of 15 amino acids. The CDR3 reads CATSRDRGLENTIYF. CDR3 DNA sequence: TGTGCCACCAGCAGAGACAGGGGGCTTGAAAACACCATATATTTT.

This chain joins TRBV18 and TRBJ1-3, with 7 positions matching TRBD1. Germline CDR1 reads KGHSH; CDR2 reads LQKENI. V lost 6 bases, J lost 0 bases, and 11 bases stayed unmatched. The CDR3 length is 17 residues. The CDR3 coding sequence is TGTGCCAGCTCCCCCACCCCGGGACAGAACTCTGGAAACACCATATATTTT. Translated: CASSPTPGQNSGNTIYF.

The CDR3 here is CASSVSGGELGDTQYF. The CDR3 DNA reads TGTGCCAGCAGCGTTAGCGGGGGGGAACTGGGAGATACGCAGTATTTT. V is TRBV9 and J is TRBJ2-3, with 11 bases identical to TRBD2. V was clipped by 2 bases and J by 5 bases; unmatched bases: 7. The germline V gene encodes CDR1 SGDLS and CDR2 YYNGEE. CDR3 length: 16 amino acids.